This TCR beta chain was captured by sequencing in a study of blood T cell repertoires in COVID-19. CDR3 length: 12 residues. In germline, CDR1 is MNHNY, CDR2 SVGAGI (reference sequence). The V and J ends lost 7 bases and 6 bases, in that order; junction bases with no gene match: 5. The method was immunoSEQ multiplex PCR; TCRdb's version includes in-frame clones alone and lacks a portion of them. In the table there are some 300,000 clones, 90% of which are singletons. This clone was picked up a small number of times. The chain has TRBV6-6 and TRBJ1-2; TRBD1 aligns across 7 bases. The source is a woman under 30 with acute COVID-19. The sample was PBMCs or T cells enriched from blood (not recorded which). The CDR3: CASTQGGNGYTF. As DNA, the CDR3 is TGTGCCAGCACCCAGGGGGGTAATGGCTACACCTTC.